These 30 T cell receptor beta chains came from one sample sequenced in a study of STAT5B mutations in CD4+ large granular lymphocyte leukemia. Sequenced by immunoSEQ multiplex PCR; TCRdb stores in-frame clones only, minus some. Here the sample spans roughly 48,000 clones, about three quarters being singletons. Sequencing input: CD4+ T cells from blood buffy coats. The receptors stem from a human donor in good health.

The V call is TRBV7-2, the J call TRBJ2-3; unclear D gene. Trimming shortened V by 1 base and J by 5 bases, and 10 bases separated the two germline ends. Germline lookup yields CDR1 SGHTA and CDR2 FQGNSA. CDR3 length: 14 amino acids. CDR3 amino acids: CASSLEWSGDTQYF. The CDR3 bases are TGTGCCAGCAGCTTAGAGTGGTCCGGAGATACGCAGTATTTT.

The genes are TRBV2 and TRBJ2-4, with unresolved D. Trimming removed 3 bases from V and 8 bases from J, with 20 bases in between. Germline lookup yields CDR1 SNHLY and CDR2 FYNNEI. The CDR3 is 16 residues long. The CDR3 DNA reads as TGTGCCAGCAGTGAGTTCGGTTCCAGTAACCGAGACATTCAGTACTTC. Translation: CASSEFGSSNRDIQYF.

With regard to this clone: Other DNA sequences from this sample encode an identical CDR3 as well. V usage is TRBV5-1 and J usage is TRBJ2-6; D remains ambiguous. V was trimmed by 0 bases and J by 2 bases, leaving 9 bases between them. CDR3 length: 16 residues. CDR1 and CDR2 from the germline V gene are SGHRS and YFSETQ. The CDR3 nucleotides are TGCGCCAGCAGCTTGGTTCCGACCCCTGGGGCCAACGTCCTGACTTTC. Its translation is CASSLVPTPGANVLTF.

This clone appeared a few times. The J gene is TRBJ2-7, the V gene TRBV28, with TRBD2 matching 7 bases. Germline trimming cut 7 bases from V and 2 bases from J; bases unmatched to any gene: 5. This CDR3 spans 13 amino acids. The germline V gene has CDR1 MDHEN and CDR2 SYDVKM. CDR3 sequence reads: CASTDGGAYEQYV. In DNA form, the CDR3 reads TGTGCCAGCACCGATGGGGGGGCCTACGAGCAGTACGTC.

This clone is classed as medium-sized. This chain joins TRBV15 and TRBJ1-2; D call uncertain. Trimming removed 0 bases from V and 8 bases from J, with 7 bases in between. CDR1 and CDR2 from the germline V gene are LNHNV and YYDKDF (reference sequence). The CDR3 consists of 12 residues. CDR3 residues: CATSRDSKGYTF. The CDR3 DNA sequence: TGTGCCACCAGCAGAGACTCAAAGGGCTACACCTTC. Drawing the rest from reference TRBV15 and TRBJ1-2, the complete variable domain is DAMVIQNPRYQVTQFGKPVTLSCSQTLNHNVMYWYQQKSSQAPKLLFHYYDKDFNNEADTPDNFQSRRPNTSFCFLDIRSPGLGDTAMYLCATSRDSKGYTFGSGTRLTVV.

Note on this clone: Different DNA sequences within this sample yield the same CDR3. The V call is TRBV5-1, the J call TRBJ1-1; TRBD1 aligns across 11 bases. The V gene end was trimmed by 4 bases and the J gene end by 7 bases; junction bases not matched to a gene: 6. CDR1 and CDR2 from the germline V gene are SGHRS and YFSETQ. This CDR3 region has 14 residues. CDR3 nucleotides: TGCGCCAGCAGCCCAGGGACAGGGGGGAGTGAAGCTTTCTTT. It encodes CASSPGTGGSEAFF. The whole variable domain, filled in from reference TRBV5-1 and TRBJ1-1, reads KAGVTQTPRYLIKTRGQQVTLSCSPISGHRSVSWYQQTPGQGLQFLFEYFSETQRNKGNFPGRFSGRQFSNSRSEMNVSTLELGDSALYLCASSPGTGGSEAFFGQGTRLTVV.

The rearrangement uses TRBV6-6 and TRBJ2-1; the match to TRBD2 covers 7 bases. V lost 4 bases, J lost 15 bases, and 9 bases stayed unmatched. The CDR3 is 12 amino acids. CDR1 is MNHNY, CDR2 SVGAGI, per germline (reference sequence). CDR3 nucleotides: TGTGCCAGCAGTTCCGGGACTAACCATGGGTTCTTC. Residues: CASSSGTNHGFF.

This clone has just a few counts. This chain uses TRBV18 with TRBJ1-5; no reliable D call. Germline V gene lookup returns CDR1 KGHSH and CDR2 LQKENI. CDR3 length: 14 amino acids. Trimming took 2 bases from V and 6 from J, leaving 11 bases between them. The CDR3 DNA reads TGTGCCAGCTCACCAGAGGTAGTCTCTCAGCCCCAGCATTTT. Translating gives CASSPEVVSQPQHF.

The J gene is TRBJ2-3, the V gene TRBV6-1, with D perhaps matching TRBD2 (6 bases). Germline CDR1 and CDR2: MNHNS and SASEGT. V was cut by 4 bases and J by 2 bases, with 10 bases left in between. CDR3 length: 14 residues. CDR3 sequence: CASSAGGDTDTQYF. CDR3 in DNA: TGTGCCAGCAGTGCCGGGGGTGACACAGATACGCAGTATTTT.

The J gene is TRBJ2-5, the V gene TRBV5-1; possibly TRBD1 for D (6 bases). Trimming cost V 2 bases and J 0 bases, with 8 bases left between them. CDR3 length: 14 residues. CDR1 is SGHRS, CDR2 YFSETQ, per germline. The CDR3 region has the DNA TGCGCCAGCAGCTTCGGACAGTACCAAGAGACCCAGTACTTC. This codes for CASSFGQYQETQYF.

The CDR3 is CASSSGGTALETQYF. CDR3 DNA: TGCGCCAGCAGCTCCGGGGGGACGGCACTAGAGACCCAGTACTTC. The chain is built from TRBV5-1 and TRBJ2-5; TRBD2 matches 7 bases. This CDR3 spans 15 amino acids. The V gene end was trimmed by 3 bases and the J gene end by 4 bases; junction bases not matched to a gene: 9. The germline gives CDR1 SGHRS, CDR2 YFSETQ.

V usage is TRBV28 and J usage is TRBJ1-1, with D perhaps TRBD1 (5 bases). Deletions cut 3 bases from V and 1 base from J, with 12 bases between. The CDR3 contains 15 residues. Germline V lookup: CDR1 MDHEN, CDR2 SYDVKM. The CDR3 loop is CASSLAGQENTEAFF. The CDR3 region has the DNA TGTGCCAGCAGTTTGGCCGGACAAGAGAACACTGAAGCTTTCTTT.

The sample holds one count of this clone. The chain is built from TRBV10-3 and TRBJ2-7; 12 nucleotides agree with TRBD2. Germline-derived CDR1 and CDR2 are ENHRY and SYGVKD. This CDR3 has 17 amino acids. The V gene end was trimmed by 4 bases and the J gene end by 2 bases; junction bases not matched to a gene: 9. Here the CDR3 DNA reads TGTGCCATCAGTGGGGGATTGACTAGCGGGGGACCCTACGAGCAGTACTTC. This encodes CAISGGLTSGGPYEQYF.

This chain connects TRBV27 to TRBJ2-2; D call uncertain. This CDR3 region has 14 residues. CDR1 is MNHEY and CDR2 is SMNVEV in the germline V gene (reference sequence). V shed 4 bases and J shed 6 bases, with 12 bases lying between them. CDR3 loop: CASSSAVRAGELFF. The CDR3 bases are TGTGCCAGCAGTTCGGCAGTAAGGGCCGGGGAGCTGTTTTTT.

This sequence joins TRBV6-5 and TRBJ2-3; 8 nucleotides align to TRBD2. V gave up 4 bases and J gave up 8 bases; unmatched junction bases: 8. Germline V gene sequence: CDR1 MNHEY, CDR2 SVGAGI. The CDR3 sequence is 14 residues long. The CDR3 sequence is CASSLPTREGTQYF. In nucleotides, the CDR3 is TGTGCCAGCAGTTTACCGACCCGGGAGGGTACGCAGTATTTT.

This clone was seen more than once but under ten times. CDR3 DNA sequence: TGTGCCAGCAGCCGGACAGACAATAGCAATCAGCCCCAGCATTTT. Protein sequence: CASSRTDNSNQPQHF. V usage is TRBV9 and J usage is TRBJ1-5; D possibly corresponds to TRBD1 (6 bases). CDR1 is SGDLS and CDR2 is YYNGEE in the germline V gene. The CDR3 runs to 15 residues. Trimming removed 4 bases at V and 0 bases at J, with 11 bases between.

V gene TRBV9 combines with J gene TRBJ1-2; 8 bases agree with TRBD1. The germline V gene encodes CDR1 SGDLS and CDR2 YYNGEE. This CDR3 is 14 amino acids long. The V segment lost 6 bases and the J segment 2 bases; nucleotides outside the gene matches: 6. Here the CDR3 reads CASTTGTGNYGYTF. In DNA form, the CDR3 reads TGTGCCAGCACCACCGGGACAGGCAACTATGGCTACACCTTC.

This clone was counted once. The chain has TRBV27 and TRBJ2-3; 8 nucleotides match TRBD1. The trim removed 6 bases at V and 0 bases at J, leaving 5 bases unmatched. The CDR3 loop spans 15 amino acids. Germline assignment: CDR1 MNHEY and CDR2 SMNVEV (reference sequence). Written as DNA, the CDR3 is TGTGCCAGCAGGGGACAGGTGGCTAGCACAGATACGCAGTATTTT. Its protein product is CASRGQVASTDTQYF.

J is TRBJ2-7 and V is TRBV2, with D tentatively TRBD1 or TRBD2 (6 bases each). The germline V gene has CDR1 SNHLY and CDR2 FYNNEI. The germline V and J ends were trimmed by 3 bases and 4 bases, with 16 bases remaining between them. The CDR3 extends over 15 amino acids. CDR3 region: CASSESEGGRYEQYF. CDR3 coding DNA: TGTGCCAGCAGTGAGTCGGAGGGGGGCAGGTACGAGCAGTACTTC.

The chain carries TRBV7-9 and TRBJ2-1; perhaps TRBD1 as D (5 bases). V was trimmed by 10 bases and J by 2 bases, leaving 12 bases between them. CDR1 SEHNR and CDR2 FQNEAQ come from the germline V gene (reference sequence). The CDR3 sequence is 13 residues long. The CDR3: CATDRLPYNEQFF. CDR3 DNA sequence: TGTGCCACAGACAGACTGCCCTACAATGAGCAGTTCTTC.

CDR3 nucleotides: TGTGCCAGTCAGCGGACCGAAGGTTGGAACACCATATATTTT. It encodes CASQRTEGWNTIYF. V is TRBV19 and J is TRBJ1-3; D remains unclear. Germline CDR1 and CDR2: LNHDA and SQIVND (reference sequence). V was trimmed by 8 bases and J by 7 bases, leaving 18 bases between them. The CDR3 contains 14 residues.

The CDR3 coding sequence is TGTGCCAGCAGCTCGGGACAGGGGCGAAACACCATATATTTT. Translating it yields CASSSGQGRNTIYF. J is TRBJ1-3 and V is TRBV5-6; TRBD1 matches at 10 bases. V lost 3 bases to trimming and J lost 5 bases; unmatched junction nucleotides: 2. CDR1 is SGHDT and CDR2 is YYEEEE in the germline V gene. CDR3 length: 14 residues.

The chain recombines TRBV18 with TRBJ1-2; D gene unclear. Germline V lookup: CDR1 KGHSH, CDR2 LQKENI. Trimming shortened V by 6 bases and J by 4 bases, and 12 bases separated the two germline ends. This CDR3 comprises 13 residues. The CDR3 reads CASSPREPYGYTF. In DNA, the CDR3 is TGTGCCAGCTCTCCGCGGGAGCCCTATGGCTACACCTTC.

This clone turned up a few times. This sequence joins TRBV30 and TRBJ1-4; no firm D call. There are 14 residues in the CDR3. The V and J ends lost 2 bases and 2 bases respectively, with 9 bases between them. The germline V gene has CDR1 GTSNPN and CDR2 SVGIG (reference sequence). This CDR3 reads CAWSTRRTNEKLFF. The CDR3 bases are TGTGCCTGGAGTACCCGACGTACTAATGAAAAACTGTTTTTT.

The gene calls are TRBV5-6 and TRBJ2-1; maybe TRBD2 (5 bases). CDR1 and CDR2 from the germline V gene are SGHDT and YYEEEE. CDR3 length: 15 residues. Between the trimmed V and J ends, which lost 0 bases and 3 bases, there was a span of 10 bases. In nucleotides, the CDR3 is TGTGCCAGCAGCTTGGTCGGGGTAAGCTACAATGAGCAGTTCTTC. As protein: CASSLVGVSYNEQFF.

This clone was seen more than once but under ten times. The V call is TRBV27, the J call TRBJ2-1; 9 bases agree with TRBD2. The germline V gene has CDR1 MNHEY and CDR2 SMNVEV (reference sequence). The J segment lost 5 bases and the V segment lost 4 bases, leaving 3 bases of the junction unmatched. The CDR3 spans 14 residues. The CDR3 loop is CASSYAGGDNEQFF. The CDR3 DNA reads as TGTGCCAGCAGTTATGCGGGGGGGGACAATGAGCAGTTCTTC.

This rearrangement joins TRBV6-1 to TRBJ1-4, with D unclear. CDR3 length equals 14 residues. Per the germline V gene, CDR1 is MNHNS and CDR2 is SASEGT. V was trimmed by 7 bases and J by 5 bases, leaving 14 bases between them. CDR3 bases: TGTGCCAGCACTCTGGTCTACCTAAATGAAAAACTGTTTTTT. This codes for CASTLVYLNEKLFF.

This chain joins TRBV7-3 and TRBJ2-5; TRBD2 agrees at 10 bases. The CDR3 totals 14 residues. Germline trimming cut 5 bases from V and 5 bases from J; bases unmatched to any gene: 5. CDR1 and CDR2 from the germline V gene are SGHTA and FQGTGA. CDR3 DNA: TGTGCCAGCAGCCTAGCGGGGGCCGGGGAGACCCAGTACTTC. It translates to CASSLAGAGETQYF.

This rearrangement joins TRBV6-5 to TRBJ2-3; no reliable D call. V lost 0 bases to trimming and J lost 0 bases, with 7 bases between them. This CDR3 has 15 residues. Germline V gene lookup returns CDR1 MNHEY and CDR2 SVGAGI. CDR3 DNA: TGTGCCAGCAGTTACTCGGCTCATAGCACAGATACGCAGTATTTT. Amino acids: CASSYSAHSTDTQYF.

The gene calls are TRBV29-1 and TRBJ2-1; D is possibly TRBD1 (5 bases). The CDR3 consists of 13 residues. The V and J ends lost 4 bases and 5 bases respectively, with 12 bases between them. Germline V gene data show CDR1 as SQVTM and CDR2 as ANQGSEA. The chain's CDR3 is CSVAEFRDNEQFF. CDR3 nucleotide sequence: TGCAGCGTTGCCGAGTTCAGGGACAATGAGCAGTTCTTC.